This T cell receptor beta chain was found in a study of blood T cells in healthy people across ages. A second about 7 to 12 cycle PCR used barcoded and J-beta primers. TCRdb redid the calling of the 5' RACE reads with MiXCR, one entry per CDR3 protein. The sample yields hundreds of thousands of distinct CDR3 sequences, approximately 50% seen once. Deletions cut 0 bases from V and 7 bases from J, with 16 bases between. The V gene's germline CDR1 is LGHNA and CDR2 YSLEER. This CDR3 spans 15 amino acids. Sequencing was carried out using blood. The source is a woman in her sixties or seventies in good health. The chain couples TRBV4-3 to TRBJ2-7, with a tentative D call TRBD1 (6 bases). CDR3 coding DNA: TGCGCCAGCAGCCAAGAGACAGGCCCGTACAATGAGCAGTACTTC. As protein: CASSQETGPYNEQYF.